What follows is one T cell receptor (beta chain) and its context. Its antigen is currently unknown. Between the trimmed V and J ends, which lost 4 bases and 2 bases, there was a span of 11 bases. This CDR3 contains 13 residues. From germline, CDR1 is SQVTM and CDR2 ANQGSEA. The source of the sample is a study of T cells in Graves' hyperthyroidism and ophthalmopathy. Study conclusions and caveats: Ophthalmopathy stood apart from stable hyperthyroidism in a 13 V-J model.

Amplified TCR beta CDR3 regions came from RNA transcripts. First-round RT-PCR targeting the TCR CDR3 was performed with the HTBI primer set. TCRdb used MiXCR to reprocess the multiplex PCR reads, holding one entry per CDR3 protein. The sample consists of 500,000 to 650,000 distinct CDR3 sequences, around 43% of them appearing once. Uncontrolled infection, other autoimmune disease, pregnancy and lactation each barred patients from inclusion. Clinical symptoms, serum thyroxine, TRAb, thyroid ultrasound and orbital computed tomography established diagnosis. The V and J genes are TRBV29-1 and TRBJ1-2, with D uncertain. The TCR sequence derives from an adult woman with Graves' disease, either hyperthyroidism or ophthalmopathy (not recorded which). The material sequenced was peripheral blood or thyroid tissue (not recorded which). CDR3 amino acids: CSVVSGENYGYTF. The CDR3 DNA is TGCAGCGTTGTTTCGGGAGAGAACTATGGCTACACCTTC.